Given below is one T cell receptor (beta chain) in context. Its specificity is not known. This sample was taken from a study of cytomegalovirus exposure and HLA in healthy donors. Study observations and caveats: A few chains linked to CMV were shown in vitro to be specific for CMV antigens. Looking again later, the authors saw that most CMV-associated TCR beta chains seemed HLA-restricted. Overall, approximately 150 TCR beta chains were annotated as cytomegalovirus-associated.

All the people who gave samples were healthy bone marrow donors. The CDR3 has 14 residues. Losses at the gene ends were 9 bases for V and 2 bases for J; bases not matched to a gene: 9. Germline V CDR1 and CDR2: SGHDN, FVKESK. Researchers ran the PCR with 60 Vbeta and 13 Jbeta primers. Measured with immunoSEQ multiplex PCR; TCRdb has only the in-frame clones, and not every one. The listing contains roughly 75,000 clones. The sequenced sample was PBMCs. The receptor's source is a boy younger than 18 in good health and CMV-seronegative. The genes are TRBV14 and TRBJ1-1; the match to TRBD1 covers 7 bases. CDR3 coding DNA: TGTGCCAGTAAGGAACAGGGGTTCAACACTGAAGCTTTCTTT. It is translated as CASKEQGFNTEAFF.